This TCR beta chain is drawn from a study of chemoradiotherapy in HPV16-positive cancers. General observations from the study: During treatment, candidate HPV-specific clones and E7-related motifs expanded in tumor. Functional assays defining HPV-specific T cells used only two HPV16-positive patients.

Produced via immunoSEQ multiplex PCR; TCRdb's table is partial and in-frame only. The sample carries around 62,000 clones, about 88% recorded once. A remark on this clone: The antigen is undetermined.

Over chemoradiotherapy, repertoires were sampled more than once. CDR1 is SGHNT and CDR2 is YYREEE in the germline V gene (reference sequence). This CDR3 has 16 residues. The trim removed 1 base at V and 2 bases at J, leaving 6 bases unmatched. The origin of this receptor is a human donor with HPV-associated anogenital cancer. Sequencing used blood, obtained from a patient who underwent chemoradiotherapy. The chain carries TRBV5-4 and TRBJ2-3, with 8 bases matching TRBD2. The CDR3 bases are TGTGCCAGCAGCTTGAAGCGGGGGCCCTCCACAGATACGCAGTATTTT. It yields the protein CASSLKRGPSTDTQYF.